This TCR beta chain was captured in a study of OX40 agonist ivuxolimab in advanced cancers. Study details: Earlier treatment with anti-PD-1, anti-PD-L1 or anti-CTLA-4 was permitted, and about 40% had received some. General study results and limits: A proportion of nonresponders additionally exhibited low normalized T-cell clonal expansion. Among T cells, CD8+ cells averaged more expanded clones than CD4+ cells.

Germline assignment: CDR1 KGHSH and CDR2 LQKENI. The ends lost 5 bases at V and 7 bases at J; junction bases unmatched: 21. The CDR3 extends over 19 amino acids. With respect to this clone: Its antigen is unknown.

The repertoire was sequenced with immunoSEQ multiplex PCR; TCRdb's copy has only in-frame clones and lacks some. The repertoire includes over 10,000 clones, about 75% of them detected once, and around 30% sits in the top ten. V is TRBV18 and J is TRBJ1-5, with TRBD1 matching 9 bases. The sample was CD4+ or CD8+ T cells sorted from blood, taken in a trial of the OX40 agonist ivuxolimab. The sequence was obtained from an adult with an advanced solid tumor such as melanoma, head and neck, liver or kidney cancer. The DNA for the CDR3 is TGTGCCAGCTCAGTTCCCGGCTGGACAGGGGAAGGAAGCAGACAGCCCCAGCATTTT. Translated: CASSVPGWTGEGSRQPQHF.